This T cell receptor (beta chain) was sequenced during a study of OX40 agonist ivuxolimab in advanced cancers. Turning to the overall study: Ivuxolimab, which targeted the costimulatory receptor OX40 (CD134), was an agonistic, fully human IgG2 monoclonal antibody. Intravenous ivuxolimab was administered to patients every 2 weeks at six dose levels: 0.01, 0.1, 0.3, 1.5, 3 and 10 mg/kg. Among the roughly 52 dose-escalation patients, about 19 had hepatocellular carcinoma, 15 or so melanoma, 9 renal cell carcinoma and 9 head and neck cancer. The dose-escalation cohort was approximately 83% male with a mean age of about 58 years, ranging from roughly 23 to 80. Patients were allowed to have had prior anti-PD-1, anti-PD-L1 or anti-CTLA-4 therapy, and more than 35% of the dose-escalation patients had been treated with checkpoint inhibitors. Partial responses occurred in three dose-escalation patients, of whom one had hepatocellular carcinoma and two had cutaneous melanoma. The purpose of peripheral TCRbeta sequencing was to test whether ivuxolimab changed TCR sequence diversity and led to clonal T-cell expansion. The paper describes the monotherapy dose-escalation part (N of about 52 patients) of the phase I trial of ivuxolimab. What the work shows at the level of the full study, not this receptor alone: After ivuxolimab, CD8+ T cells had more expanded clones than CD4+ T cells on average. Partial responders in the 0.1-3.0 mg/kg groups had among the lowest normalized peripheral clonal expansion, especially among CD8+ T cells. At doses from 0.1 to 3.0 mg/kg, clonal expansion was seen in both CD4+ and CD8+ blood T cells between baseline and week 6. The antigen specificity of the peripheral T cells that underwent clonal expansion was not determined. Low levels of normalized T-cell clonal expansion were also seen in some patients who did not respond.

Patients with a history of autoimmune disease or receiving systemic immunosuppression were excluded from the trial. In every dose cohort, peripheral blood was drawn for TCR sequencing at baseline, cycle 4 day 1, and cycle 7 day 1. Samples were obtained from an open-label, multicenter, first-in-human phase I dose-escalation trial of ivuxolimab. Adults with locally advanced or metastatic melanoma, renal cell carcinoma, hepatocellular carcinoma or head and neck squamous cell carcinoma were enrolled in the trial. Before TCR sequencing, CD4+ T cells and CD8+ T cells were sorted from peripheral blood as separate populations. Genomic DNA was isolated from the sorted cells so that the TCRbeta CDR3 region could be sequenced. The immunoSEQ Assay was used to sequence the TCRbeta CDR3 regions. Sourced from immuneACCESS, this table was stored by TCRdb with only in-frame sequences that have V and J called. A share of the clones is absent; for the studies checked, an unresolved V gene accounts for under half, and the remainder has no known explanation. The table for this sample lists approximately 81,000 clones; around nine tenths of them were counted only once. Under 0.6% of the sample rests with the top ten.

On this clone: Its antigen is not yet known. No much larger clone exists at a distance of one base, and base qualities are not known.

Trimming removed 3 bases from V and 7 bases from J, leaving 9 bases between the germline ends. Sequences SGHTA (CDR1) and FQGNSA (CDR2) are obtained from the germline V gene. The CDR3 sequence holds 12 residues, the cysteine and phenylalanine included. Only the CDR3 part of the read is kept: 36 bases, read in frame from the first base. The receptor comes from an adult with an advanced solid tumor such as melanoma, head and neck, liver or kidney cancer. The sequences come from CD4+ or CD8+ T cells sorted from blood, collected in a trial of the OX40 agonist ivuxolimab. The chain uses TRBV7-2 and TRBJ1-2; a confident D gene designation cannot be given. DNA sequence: TGTGCCAGCAGCTTCATGGCAGGTGGCTACACCTTC. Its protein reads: CASSFMAGGYTF.